The 29 T cell receptor beta chains listed next were all sequenced from one sample in a study of shared clonotypes between healthy human individuals. Measured with immunoSEQ multiplex PCR; TCRdb has only the in-frame clones, and not every one. The sample consists of 550,000 to 600,000 clones, roughly 79% of them appearing once. The source material was PBMCs. These receptors were collected from a woman in her 40s in good health. Some clones in this sample may be carry-over from other donors' samples.

The J gene is TRBJ1-2, the V gene TRBV27; 8 nucleotides match TRBD1. CDR3 length: 13 amino acids. Germline V gene lookup returns CDR1 MNHEY and CDR2 SMNVEV (reference sequence). V shed 6 bases and J 5 bases; nucleotides not matched to a gene: 5. The CDR3 DNA reads as TGTGCCAGCAGCACAGGGGGAAGTTATGGCTACACCTTC. This sequence encodes CASSTGGSYGYTF.

This chain joins TRBV10-3 and TRBJ2-3; D uncertain. Germline values: CDR1 ENHRY, CDR2 SYGVKD. V was cut by 1 base and J by 1 base, with 6 bases left in between. The CDR3 consists of 14 residues. CDR3 sequence reads: CAISEWSGTDTQYF. The CDR3, as DNA: TGTGCCATCAGTGAGTGGTCTGGCACAGATACGCAGTATTTT.

For this clone: A read error may account for a junction end that differs from germline. This chain joins TRBV14 and TRBJ2-7; 7 bases are shared with TRBD1. From germline, CDR1 is SGHDN and CDR2 FVKESK. This CDR3 contains 15 residues. CDR3 protein: CASSSLGQFPYEQCF. In nucleotides, the CDR3 is TGTGCCAGCAGCTCTCTGGGACAGTTCCCCTACGAGCAGTGCTTC. Drawing the rest from reference TRBV14 and TRBJ2-7, the complete variable domain is EAGVTQFPSHSVIEKGQTVTLRCDPISGHDNLYWYRRVMGKEIKFLLHFVKESKQDESGMPNNRFLAERTGGTYSTLKVQPAELEDSGVYFCASSSLGQFPYEQCFGPGTRLTVT.

This clone was recorded at least ten times. This chain links TRBV9 with TRBJ1-3; D possibly corresponds to TRBD1 (6 bases). This CDR3 spans 15 amino acids. CDR1 SGDLS and CDR2 YYNGEE come from the germline V gene. Trimming left V 5 bases short and J 0 bases short, with 12 bases between. The CDR3 protein is CASRGQKDSGNTIYF. The CDR3 DNA is TGTGCCAGCAGAGGACAGAAAGACTCTGGAAACACCATATATTTT.

The rearrangement links TRBV28 to TRBJ1-4; 7 bases fit TRBD1. Germline lookup yields CDR1 MDHEN and CDR2 SYDVKM. After removal of 6 bases from V and 4 bases from J, the junction contained 8 bases not matched to a gene. This CDR3 comprises 15 residues. The DNA for the CDR3 is TGTGCCAGCAGCCCCCCGGGACAGCTTAATGAAAAACTGTTTTTT. Translation gives CASSPPGQLNEKLFF.

The chain couples TRBV14 to TRBJ2-1; no clear D gene. Trimming cost V 0 bases and J 2 bases, with 11 bases left between them. The germline gives CDR1 SGHDN, CDR2 FVKESK. This CDR3 is 16 amino acids long. The CDR3 loop reads CASSQETARTYNEQFF. CDR3 DNA sequence: TGTGCCAGCAGCCAAGAAACAGCGAGAACCTACAATGAGCAGTTCTTC.

The rearrangement uses TRBV11-3 and TRBJ1-2; D may be TRBD1 (6 bases). This CDR3 has 14 amino acids. Germline V gene lookup returns CDR1 SGHNT and CDR2 YENEEA. V was shortened by 2 bases and J by 6 bases, with 13 bases between the two germline ends. CDR3 coding DNA: TGTGCCAGCAGCTTAAATGGGGGCGTGAATGGCTACACCTTC. Translating gives CASSLNGGVNGYTF.

V is TRBV4-2 and J is TRBJ1-6; 8 bases agree with TRBD1. In germline, CDR1 is LGHNA, CDR2 YNFKEQ. V shed 2 bases, J shed 8 bases, and the junction held 5 bases outside the gene matches. This CDR3 is 15 amino acids long. This chain's CDR3 is CASSQHGQGYSPLHF. Written as DNA, the CDR3 is TGTGCCAGCAGCCAACATGGACAGGGATATTCACCCCTCCACTTT.

This clone was seen a few times. The chain is built from TRBV11-2 and TRBJ2-1; unclear D gene. Germline V gives CDR1 SGHAT, CDR2 FQNNGV. V was clipped by 2 bases and J by 7 bases, with 12 bases between them. The CDR3 covers 14 residues. In nucleotides, the CDR3 is TGTGCCAGCAGCTTAAGCGTAGCCCGGAATGAGCAGTTCTTC. Protein product: CASSLSVARNEQFF.

The chain uses TRBV28 and TRBJ1-2, with 7 bases matching TRBD1. Germline-derived CDR1 and CDR2 are MDHEN and SYDVKM. The CDR3 extends over 15 amino acids. The trim removed 2 bases at V and 4 bases at J, leaving 7 bases unmatched. The CDR3 DNA reads as TGTGCCAGCAGTTTAGGGGGACAGAGCCTCTATGGCTACACCTTC. It codes for CASSLGGQSLYGYTF.

The genes are TRBV6-1 and TRBJ2-2; no firm D call. Trimming left V 7 bases short and J 0 bases short, with 12 bases between. Germline CDR1 and CDR2: MNHNS and SASEGT. CDR3 length: 15 residues. The CDR3 region has the DNA TGTGCCAGCATCTATGGGCAGGCGAACACCGGGGAGCTGTTTTTT. It codes for CASIYGQANTGELFF.

V is TRBV19 and J is TRBJ1-2; 8 bases are a match to TRBD1. CDR1 LNHDA and CDR2 SQIVND come from the germline V gene (reference sequence). The CDR3 contains 13 residues. V dropped 9 bases and J dropped 8; count of bases not matched to a gene: 11. In DNA, the CDR3 is TGTGCCAGCCTTCCCCCAGGGGGCTACGGCTACACCTTC. Its protein product is CASLPPGGYGYTF.

This rearrangement joins TRBV19 to TRBJ1-1; D is possibly TRBD1 (5 bases). CDR3 length: 12 residues. Trimming left V 6 bases short and J 9 bases short, with 14 bases between. Germline V CDR1 and CDR2: LNHDA, SQIVND (reference sequence). CDR3 coding DNA: TGTGCCAGTAGCCTGCAGGGTCCGCAAGCTTTCTTT. Encoded protein: CASSLQGPQAFF.

The chain recombines TRBV30 with TRBJ1-5; 9 bases align to TRBD1. The J segment lost 7 bases and the V segment lost 0 bases, leaving 4 bases of the junction unmatched. The CDR3 is 14 amino acids. CDR1 and CDR2 from the germline V gene are GTSNPN and SVGIG (reference sequence). CDR3 coding DNA: TGTGCCTGGAGTGTACAGGACAGGGGACAGCCCCAGCATTTT. Translated: CAWSVQDRGQPQHF.

The chain recombines TRBV4-3 with TRBJ2-2; D may be TRBD2 (5 bases). The CDR3 is 12 amino acids. Trimming cost V 6 bases and J 7 bases, with 9 bases left between them. The germline V gene has CDR1 LGHNA and CDR2 YSLEER. CDR3 coding DNA: TGCGCCAGCAGTTCGGGGTTCGGGGAGCTGTTTTTT. Amino acid sequence: CASSSGFGELFF.

The J gene is TRBJ2-7, the V gene TRBV7-2; possible D gene TRBD1, 6 bases. V lost 2 bases, J lost 4 bases, and 12 bases lay in between. There are 14 residues in the CDR3. CDR1 SGHTA and CDR2 FQGNSA come from the germline V gene. CDR3 in amino acids: CASSLLGAGYEQYF. CDR3 DNA: TGTGCCAGCAGCTTATTGGGGGCGGGTTACGAGCAGTACTTC.

The gene calls are TRBV6-1 and TRBJ1-5; the D gene is possibly TRBD1 (5 bases). V was cut by 1 base and J by 5 bases, with 12 bases left in between. Germline lookup yields CDR1 MNHNS and CDR2 SASEGT. CDR3 size: 15 residues. CDR3 protein: CASSEGGGTYQPQHF. CDR3 sequence (DNA): TGTGCCAGCAGTGAAGGGGGGGGGACGTATCAGCCCCAGCATTTT.

Points on this clone: The sample carries other DNA sequences with the same CDR3. The chain has TRBV5-1 and TRBJ1-1; D unclear. The CDR3 extends over 13 amino acids. The V end lost 1 base, the J end lost 1 base, and 5 bases lay between the germline ends. The germline V gene has CDR1 SGHRS and CDR2 YFSETQ. The CDR3 loop reads CASSLTGNTEAFF. CDR3 DNA: TGCGCCAGCAGCTTGACGGGGAACACTGAAGCTTTCTTT.

This clone has just one count. The rearrangement links TRBV19 to TRBJ2-1, with TRBD2 matching 8 bases. With V trimmed by 4 bases and J by 8 bases, 10 bases remained unmatched. The germline V gene has CDR1 LNHDA and CDR2 SQIVND (reference sequence). The CDR3 sequence is 15 residues long. The chain's CDR3 is CASSRREGGRDEQFF. CDR3 DNA sequence: TGTGCCAGTAGTAGACGGGAGGGAGGGCGCGATGAGCAGTTCTTC.

This chain links TRBV7-9 with TRBJ1-5; a possible D gene is TRBD1 (6 bases). The CDR3 runs to 17 residues. The germline V and J ends were trimmed by 5 bases and 5 bases, with 22 bases remaining between them. From germline, CDR1 is SEHNR and CDR2 FQNEAQ (reference sequence). The DNA for the CDR3 is TGTGCCAGCAGCCCGGGAGGAGGGGGGGATTTCGATCAGCCCCAGCATTTT. Protein: CASSPGGGGDFDQPQHF.

The chain recombines TRBV27 with TRBJ1-2; unclear D gene. Per germline, CDR1 MNHEY and CDR2 SMNVEV (reference sequence). The V gene lost 8 bases and the J gene lost 1 base, with 8 bases spanning the gap. This CDR3 comprises 12 residues. CDR3 nucleotide sequence: TGTGCCAGCGGAATTGGTAACTATGGCTACACCTTC. This gives the protein CASGIGNYGYTF.

V and J are TRBV6-1 and TRBJ1-5, with 9 nucleotides matching TRBD1. Germline trimming cut 8 bases from V and 10 bases from J; bases unmatched to any gene: 12. The germline V gene encodes CDR1 MNHNS and CDR2 SASEGT. The CDR3 consists of 14 residues. CDR3 sequence reads: CASRTGAEIFPQHF. CDR3 nucleotide sequence: TGTGCCAGCCGGACAGGGGCCGAGATTTTTCCCCAGCATTTT.

The chain combines TRBV30 with TRBJ2-7, with 9 bases fitting TRBD1. V shed 7 bases and J 3 bases; nucleotides not matched to a gene: 7. The CDR3 contains 13 residues. CDR1 and CDR2 (germline): GTSNPN, SVGIG (reference sequence). In DNA form, the CDR3 reads TGTGCCTCACCGGGACAGGGAGGCTACGAGCAGTACTTC. Protein product: CASPGQGGYEQYF.

The gene calls are TRBV7-2 and TRBJ2-5; D possibly corresponds to TRBD2 (5 bases). The V gene lost 4 bases and the J gene lost 11 bases, with 17 bases spanning the gap. This CDR3 spans 13 amino acids. The germline V gene encodes CDR1 SGHTA and CDR2 FQGNSA. CDR3 DNA: TGTGCCAGCAGCTCCCGTCCGGGGTGGGAGCAGTACTTC. Its protein product is CASSSRPGWEQYF.

This clone was seen more than once but under ten times. The chain recombines TRBV7-2 with TRBJ1-1; D is undetermined. This CDR3 is built from 15 residues. The V gene lost 0 bases and the J gene lost 2 bases, with 10 bases spanning the gap. In germline, CDR1 is SGHTA, CDR2 FQGNSA. This CDR3 reads CASSLAETLNTEAFF. The CDR3 region has the DNA TGTGCCAGCAGCTTAGCGGAAACGTTAAACACTGAAGCTTTCTTT.

In regard to this clone: A much larger clone is a single base away; this may be a read error. The rearrangement links TRBV7-3 to TRBJ2-1; weak D call: TRBD2 (7 bases). CDR1 SGHTA and CDR2 FQGTGA come from the germline V gene. The ends were cut back, 5 bases at V and 1 base at J, with 15 bases in the middle. The CDR3 is 16 amino acids. CDR3 residues: CASSPQGRVSYNEQFF. The CDR3 DNA reads as TGTGCCAGCAGCCCCCAGGGGAGGGTATCCTACAATGAGCAGTTCTTC. The full variable domain, in which reference TRBV7-3 and TRBJ2-1 provide the parts outside the CDR3, is GAGVSQTPSNKVTEKGKYVELRCDPISGHTALYWYRQSLGQGPEFLIYFQGTGAADDSGLPNDRFFAVRPEGSVSTLKIQRTERGDSAVYLCASSPQGRVSYNEQFFGPGTRLTVL.

This clone was detected a few times. The CDR3 DNA sequence: TGTGCCACCAGCAGAGATCAGCGGGGCACAGATACGCAGTATTTT. As protein: CATSRDQRGTDTQYF. The V and J genes are TRBV15 and TRBJ2-3, with a tentative D call TRBD2 (6 bases). Germline V gives CDR1 LNHNV, CDR2 YYDKDF (reference sequence). V shed 0 bases and J shed 1 base, with 8 bases lying between them. The CDR3 has 15 amino acids.

The rearrangement joins TRBV5-4 to TRBJ1-1; D ambiguous. The germline V gene encodes CDR1 SGHNT and CDR2 YYREEE (reference sequence). The CDR3 totals 15 residues. V dropped 5 bases and J dropped 6 bases, with 20 bases sitting between them. CDR3 in amino acids: CASSFQTGRIAEAFF. The CDR3 coding sequence is TGTGCCAGCAGTTTCCAGACTGGGCGTATCGCTGAAGCTTTCTTT. The variable domain in full, with the rest retrieved from reference TRBV5-4 and TRBJ1-1, is ETGVTQSPTHLIKTRGQQVTLRCSSQSGHNTVSWYQQALGQGPQFIFQYYREEENGRGNFPPRFSGLQFPNYSSELNVNALELDDSALYLCASSFQTGRIAEAFFGQGTRLTVV.

This chain connects TRBV2 to TRBJ1-4; no firm D call. There are 14 residues in the CDR3. V was clipped by 6 bases and J by 5 bases, with 13 bases between them. CDR1 SNHLY and CDR2 FYNNEI come from the germline V gene. CDR3 sequence: CASRRTESNEKLFF. CDR3 DNA sequence: TGTGCCAGCAGGAGGACTGAATCGAATGAAAAACTGTTTTTT. Variable domain in full (rest from reference TRBV2 and TRBJ1-4): EPEVTQTPSHQVTQMGQEVILRCVPISNHLYFYWYRQILGQKVEFLVSFYNNEISEKSEIFDDQFSVERPDGSNFTLKIRSTKLEDSAMYFCASRRTESNEKLFFGSGTQLSVL.